A single sample gave rise to the 30 T cell receptor beta chains below, sequenced in a study of T cells in Graves' hyperthyroidism and ophthalmopathy. The investigators amplified TCR beta CDR3 regions from RNA transcripts. HTBI primers were employed in a first-round RT-PCR of the TCR CDR3. TCRdb ran MiXCR on the multiplex PCR reads and lists one entry per CDR3 protein. This table holds under 250,000 distinct CDR3 sequences, around 25% found once. The specimen sequenced was blood. The receptors shown here come from a woman in her forties with Graves' ophthalmopathy.

This clonotype has only a few counts. This chain connects TRBV30 to TRBJ1-1; D unclear. Trimming pared 3 bases from V and 1 base from J, leaving 9 bases between. Germline CDR1 is GTSNPN and CDR2 is SVGIG (reference sequence). There are 13 residues in the CDR3. CDR3 coding DNA: TGTGCCTGGAGGGTGGTAGGGAACACTGAAGCTTTCTTT. It yields the protein CAWRVVGNTEAFF.

The chain combines TRBV27 with TRBJ1-1, with D possibly matching TRBD1 (5 bases). The CDR3 has 15 residues. V was shortened by 7 bases and J by 1 base, with 16 bases between the two germline ends. Germline lookup yields CDR1 MNHEY and CDR2 SMNVEV (reference sequence). DNA for the CDR3: TGTGCCAGCACCAACCGGGACGGGTCGAACACTGAAGCTTTCTTT. It specifies CASTNRDGSNTEAFF.

J is TRBJ1-5 and V is TRBV28; D unclear. Between the trimmed V and J ends, which lost 5 bases and 0 bases, there was a span of 11 bases. Per the germline V gene, CDR1 is MDHEN and CDR2 is SYDVKM. This CDR3 spans 15 amino acids. CDR3 in DNA: TGTGCCAGCAGTCAAGACCGGCTTAGCAATCAGCCCCAGCATTTT. It codes for CASSQDRLSNQPQHF.

This clonotype was picked up a small number of times. This chain links TRBV18 with TRBJ1-5; 7 nucleotides agree with TRBD1. There are 16 residues in the CDR3. Germline lookup yields CDR1 KGHSH and CDR2 LQKENI. V trimming: 2 bases; J trimming: 3 bases; junction bases outside the gene matches: 7. The CDR3 loop reads CASSPDRAGVNQPQHF. The CDR3 bases are TGTGCCAGCTCACCAGACAGGGCGGGAGTCAATCAGCCCCAGCATTTT. Looking up the rest from reference TRBV18 and TRBJ1-5 gives the full variable domain: NAGVMQNPRHLVRRRGQEARLRCSPMKGHSHVYWYRQLPEEGLKFMVYLQKENIIDESGMPKERFSAEFPKEGPSILRIQQVVRGDSAAYFCASSPDRAGVNQPQHFGDGTRLSIL.

For this clonotype: An end of the junction differs from the germline gene, which may be a read error. The J gene is TRBJ1-2, the V gene TRBV3-1, with a tentative D call TRBD1 (5 bases). Per the germline V gene, CDR1 is LGHDT and CDR2 is YNNKEL (reference sequence). This CDR3 has 13 residues. The CDR3 is CASAGPGRYGCTF. In DNA, the CDR3 is TGTGCCAGCGCCGGTCCGGGGCGTTATGGCTGCACCTTC. Full variable domain (outside the CDR3, taken from reference TRBV3-1 and TRBJ1-2): DTAVSQTPKYLVTQMGNDKSIKCEQNLGHDTMYWYKQDSKKFLKIMFSYNNKELIINETVPNRFSPKSPDKAHLNLHINSLELGDSAVYFCASAGPGRYGCTFGSGTRLTVV.

The CDR3 spells CASSFRVTEAFF. DNA of the CDR3: TGTGCCAGCAGCTTCAGGGTAACTGAAGCTTTCTTT. The chain carries TRBV7-8 and TRBJ1-1; maybe TRBD1 (5 bases). This CDR3 is built from 12 residues. Germline V gene data show CDR1 as SGHVS and CDR2 as FQNEAQ. Trimming took 3 bases from V and 5 from J, leaving 7 bases between them.

V usage is TRBV5-1 and J usage is TRBJ1-1; D gene uncertain. There are 12 residues in the CDR3. V dropped 7 bases and J dropped 0 bases, with 7 bases sitting between them. Germline loops: CDR1 SGHRS, CDR2 YFSETQ. The chain's CDR3 is CASVRLNTEAFF. In nucleotides, the CDR3 is TGCGCCAGCGTTCGGCTGAACACTGAAGCTTTCTTT.

This chain uses TRBV6-2 or TRBV6-3 with TRBJ2-2, with 9 bases identical to TRBD2. The CDR3 contains 18 residues. After removal of 5 bases from V and 6 bases from J, the junction contained 16 bases not matched to a gene. Per the germline V gene, CDR1 is MNHEY and CDR2 is SVGEGT. Here the CDR3 DNA reads TGTGCCAGCAGTCCCCGCCCTACTAGCGGGTTTGGTTCCGGGGAGCTGTTTTTT. Its translation: CASSPRPTSGFGSGELFF.

This clonotype was counted at least ten times. The rearrangement uses TRBV28 and TRBJ2-7; tentatively, D is TRBD1 (6 bases). CDR3 length: 11 residues. Germline loops: CDR1 MDHEN, CDR2 SYDVKM. Deletions cut 6 bases from V and 4 bases from J, with 7 bases between. The chain's CDR3 is CASRDRYEQYF. In DNA, the CDR3 is TGTGCCAGCAGGGACAGATACGAGCAGTACTTC.

This clonotype was recorded many times. The chain couples TRBV7-2 to TRBJ2-5, with 7 nucleotides matching TRBD1. CDR3 length: 15 residues. The germline CDR1 and CDR2 sequences are SGHTA and FQGNSA. V was pared by 2 bases and J by 2 bases, with 5 bases of the junction left unmatched. The CDR3 region is CASSLKGGRQETQYF. Here the CDR3 DNA reads TGTGCCAGCAGCTTAAAAGGGGGCCGACAAGAGACCCAGTACTTC.

This clonotype was detected many times. The genes are TRBV12-3 or TRBV12-4 and TRBJ1-1, with TRBD1 matching over 11 bases. This CDR3 has 14 residues. After removal of 3 bases from V and 7 bases from J, the junction contained 4 bases not matched to a gene. The CDR3 sequence is CASSFRTGGFEAFF. The CDR3 region has the DNA TGTGCCAGCAGTTTTCGGACAGGGGGCTTTGAAGCTTTCTTT.

The sample holds many counts of this clonotype. This chain joins TRBV6-5 and TRBJ1-6; TRBD1 matches at 8 bases. The CDR3 extends over 16 amino acids. After removal of 0 bases from V and 9 bases from J, the junction contained 7 bases not matched to a gene. Per the germline V gene, CDR1 is MNHEY and CDR2 is SVGAGI. CDR3: CASSYSFQGAGSPLHF. DNA of the CDR3: TGTGCCAGCAGTTACTCATTCCAGGGGGCTGGTTCACCCCTCCACTTT.

This clonotype has ten or more counts. The chain recombines TRBV28 with TRBJ1-3; TRBD1 might be the D (5 bases). CDR3 size: 13 residues. Germline lookup yields CDR1 MDHEN and CDR2 SYDVKM. Trimming took off 5 bases at V and 3 bases at J, with 8 bases between the two ends. DNA of the CDR3: TGTGCCAGCAGTCAGGGTGGTGGAAACACCATATATTTT. Its translation: CASSQGGGNTIYF.

This sequence joins TRBV2 and TRBJ2-7; 7 bases map to TRBD1. V lost 8 bases to trimming and J lost 7 bases; unmatched junction nucleotides: 11. This CDR3 spans 13 amino acids. Germline V gene lookup returns CDR1 SNHLY and CDR2 FYNNEI. The CDR3 bases are TGTGCCAGCCAGGGGGAGCCATTCTGGGAGCAGTACTTC. Its translation: CASQGEPFWEQYF.

Many counts were recorded for this clonotype. The V call is TRBV12-3 or TRBV12-4, the J call TRBJ2-6, with D tentatively TRBD1 or TRBD2 (5 bases each). This CDR3 is 14 amino acids long. Deletions cut 3 bases from V and 3 bases from J, with 6 bases between. The CDR3 sequence is CASSLGVGANVLTF. CDR3 sequence (DNA): TGTGCCAGCAGTTTGGGGGTTGGGGCCAACGTCCTGACTTTC.

The chain recombines TRBV29-1 with TRBJ1-2; weak D call: TRBD1 (5 bases). The CDR3 runs 14 residues. Trimming pared 6 bases from V and 6 bases from J, leaving 20 bases between. Germline-derived CDR1 and CDR2 are SQVTM and ANQGSEA. The CDR3 protein is CSVGGRQPFHGYTF. The CDR3 nucleotides are TGCAGCGTCGGCGGGAGACAGCCGTTTCATGGCTACACCTTC.

Notes on this clonotype: A much larger clone differs by one base, so this may be a read error. This CDR3 fails to terminate in the conserved phenylalanine or tryptophan, so it likely reflects a read error. This chain links TRBV30 with TRBJ1-5; TRBD1 matches at 9 bases. Germline V CDR1 and CDR2: GTSNPN, SVGIG (reference sequence). V lost 6 bases, J lost 2 bases, and 5 bases stayed unmatched. The length of the CDR3 is 14 residues. The CDR3 region has the DNA TGTGCCTGCGGACAGGGGATGGGCAATCAGCCCCAGCATCTT. Its translation: CACGQGMGNQPQHL.

This clonotype was observed many times. CDR3 DNA: TGTGCCAGCAGCTCGACTTCCATATACGAGCAGTACTTC. This codes for CASSSTSIYEQYF. The rearrangement links TRBV7-2 to TRBJ2-7, with D uncertain. Looked up from germline, CDR1 is SGHTA and CDR2 is FQGNSA. V was trimmed by 4 bases and J by 4 bases, leaving 11 bases between them. The CDR3 has 13 residues.

This clonotype was counted at least ten times. The chain is built from TRBV5-1 and TRBJ2-5; D gene uncertain. CDR1 SGHRS and CDR2 YFSETQ come from the germline V gene. Between the trimmed V and J ends, which lost 6 bases and 2 bases, there was a span of 17 bases. This CDR3 has 15 residues. CDR3 nucleotides: TGCGCCAGCATCTATCGGGCAGGCACACAAGAGACCCAGTACTTC. Its protein is CASIYRAGTQETQYF.

This clonotype was seen many times. The chain joins TRBV12-3 or TRBV12-4 to TRBJ2-7; the D gene is possibly TRBD1 (5 bases). The CDR3 loop spans 15 amino acids. The ends were cut back, 4 bases at V and 5 bases at J, with 18 bases in the middle. The CDR3 DNA reads TGTGCCAGCAGTTCTACAGGTACCCTTGGGGACGAGCAGTACTTC. Encoded protein: CASSSTGTLGDEQYF.

The chain couples TRBV20-1 to TRBJ1-1; D gene unclear. Germline CDR1 DFQATT, CDR2 SNEGSKA (reference sequence). The CDR3 loop spans 17 amino acids. Deletions cut 5 bases from V and 0 bases from J, with 22 bases between. DNA of the CDR3: TGCAGTGCTCGCCCTTTAGAACCGCGAACCTTGAACACTGAAGCTTTCTTT. This gives the protein CSARPLEPRTLNTEAFF.

This clonotype was seen many times. This chain connects TRBV5-1 to TRBJ1-1; D remains ambiguous. This CDR3 has 14 amino acids. V lost 0 bases to trimming and J lost 6 bases, with 12 bases between them. Germline loops: CDR1 SGHRS, CDR2 YFSETQ. The CDR3 region has the DNA TGCGCCAGCAGCTTGGAGGCGGCAAATCCTGAAGCTTTCTTT. Its translation: CASSLEAANPEAFF.

This clonotype was recorded at least ten times. V usage is TRBV12-3 or TRBV12-4 and J usage is TRBJ1-2, with a possible D match to TRBD1 (5 bases). The CDR3 loop spans 14 amino acids. V lost 2 bases and J lost 3, with 10 bases in between. The CDR3 loop is CASSLSRGHYGYTF. The CDR3 DNA reads TGTGCCAGCAGTTTATCGAGGGGCCACTATGGCTACACCTTC.

This clonotype was seen ten or more times. The V call is TRBV19, the J call TRBJ2-5; D perhaps matches TRBD2 (6 bases). CDR3 length equals 14 residues. V gave up 4 bases and J gave up 6 bases, with 15 bases separating them. From germline, CDR1 is LNHDA and CDR2 SQIVND (reference sequence). In DNA form, the CDR3 reads TGTGCCAGTAGTACGGGACTGCCCCCCAAGACCCAGTACTTC. Protein product: CASSTGLPPKTQYF.

The chain uses TRBV6-1 and TRBJ1-2; D is ambiguous. V gave up 3 bases and J gave up 4 bases, with 9 bases separating them. The CDR3 consists of 13 residues. Per germline, CDR1 MNHNS and CDR2 SASEGT. The chain's CDR3 is CASSEAWGYGYTF. The DNA of the CDR3 is TGTGCCAGCAGTGAGGCCTGGGGCTATGGCTACACCTTC.

The CDR3 reads CATLGGAREQYF. In DNA, the CDR3 is TGTGCCACTCTGGGGGGCGCGAGGGAGCAGTACTTC. V and J are TRBV19 and TRBJ2-7; D could derive from TRBD1 or TRBD2 (6 bases each). Germline V gene lookup returns CDR1 LNHDA and CDR2 SQIVND (reference sequence). The CDR3 spans 12 residues. V shed 10 bases and J shed 7 bases, with 17 bases lying between them.

This clonotype occurred many times. The gene calls are TRBV6-1 and TRBJ2-5; 13 positions agree with TRBD2. Trimming took 6 bases from V and 6 from J; bases not matched to a gene: 7. Germline V lookup: CDR1 MNHNS, CDR2 SASEGT. The CDR3 spans 15 residues. The chain's CDR3 is CASRLRTSGRQTQYF. The CDR3 DNA reads TGTGCCAGCAGGCTTAGGACTAGCGGGAGACAGACCCAGTACTTC.

This clonotype was counted a few times. The chain is built from TRBV28 and TRBJ1-1, with unresolved D. The germline CDR1 and CDR2 sequences are MDHEN and SYDVKM. This CDR3 has 14 amino acids. The germline V and J ends were trimmed by 8 bases and 0 bases, with 13 bases remaining between them. The CDR3, as DNA: TGTGCCAGCTCTGGACTGTTCATGAACACTGAAGCTTTCTTT. Amino acids: CASSGLFMNTEAFF.

This clonotype was recorded many times. This chain joins TRBV5-1 and TRBJ2-7, with no clear D. V lost 4 bases, J lost 1 base, and 15 bases lay in between. This CDR3 has 15 amino acids. Germline CDR1 is SGHRS and CDR2 is YFSETQ. CDR3 sequence reads: CASSPHAANSYEQYF. CDR3 sequence (DNA): TGCGCCAGCAGCCCGCATGCTGCGAATTCCTACGAGCAGTACTTC.

This clonotype came up many times. An end of the junction differs from the germline gene, which may be a read error. The V call is TRBV28, the J call TRBJ1-5; D not resolved. CDR1 and CDR2 from the germline V gene are MDHEN and SYDVKM. There are 13 residues in the CDR3. CDR3 sequence (DNA): TGTGCCCGCAGTTTACCAGGCTACCAGCCCCAGCATTTT. Protein: CARSLPGYQPQHF.